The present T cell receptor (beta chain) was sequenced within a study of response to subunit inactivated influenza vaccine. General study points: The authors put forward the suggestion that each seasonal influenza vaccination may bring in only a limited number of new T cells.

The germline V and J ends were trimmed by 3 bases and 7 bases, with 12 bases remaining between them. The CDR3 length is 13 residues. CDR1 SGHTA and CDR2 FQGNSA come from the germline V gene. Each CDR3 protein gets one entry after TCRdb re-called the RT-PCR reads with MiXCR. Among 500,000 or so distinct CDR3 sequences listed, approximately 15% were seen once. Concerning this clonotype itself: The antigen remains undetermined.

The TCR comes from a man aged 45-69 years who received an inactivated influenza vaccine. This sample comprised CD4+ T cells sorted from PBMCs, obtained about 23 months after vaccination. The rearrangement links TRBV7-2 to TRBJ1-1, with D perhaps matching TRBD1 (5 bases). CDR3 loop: CASSFGARGEAFF. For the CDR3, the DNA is TGTGCCAGCAGCTTTGGGGCTCGGGGTGAAGCTTTCTTT.